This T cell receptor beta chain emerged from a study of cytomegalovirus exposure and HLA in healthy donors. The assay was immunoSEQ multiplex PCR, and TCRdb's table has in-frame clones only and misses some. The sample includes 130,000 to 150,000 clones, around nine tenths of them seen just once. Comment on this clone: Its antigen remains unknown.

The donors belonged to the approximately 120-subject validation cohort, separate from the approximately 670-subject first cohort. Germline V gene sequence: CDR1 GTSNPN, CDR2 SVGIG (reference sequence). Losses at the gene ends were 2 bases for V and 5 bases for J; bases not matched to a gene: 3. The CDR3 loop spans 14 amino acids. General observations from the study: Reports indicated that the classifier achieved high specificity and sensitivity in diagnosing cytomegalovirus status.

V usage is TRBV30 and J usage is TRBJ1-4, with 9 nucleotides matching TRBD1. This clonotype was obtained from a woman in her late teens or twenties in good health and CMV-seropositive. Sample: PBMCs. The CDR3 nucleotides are TGTGCCTGGAGTTCCGGGACAGGGAATGAAAAACTGTTTTTT. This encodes CAWSSGTGNEKLFF.